Sequencing of this T cell receptor beta chain was carried out in a study of cytomegalovirus exposure and HLA in healthy donors. The protocol was immunoSEQ multiplex PCR, while the TCRdb copy is restricted to in-frame clones and leaves out a portion. This sample yields about 150,000 clones, of which approximately 86% are seen a single time; 2.1% belongs to the top ten. The germline V gene encodes CDR1 MNHEY and CDR2 SVGAGI. The CDR3 contains 15 residues. V lost 2 bases, J lost 7 bases, and 18 bases lay in between. The rearrangement joins TRBV6-5 to TRBJ2-7, with a weak D call TRBD2 (6 bases). This sequence originates from a human donor in good health. Sequencing input: PBMCs. This CDR3 is CASSYQAEGRGEQYF. CDR3 nucleotide sequence: TGTGCCAGCAGTTACCAGGCGGAGGGACGAGGTGAGCAGTACTTC.